This TCR beta chain was documented in a study of OX40 agonist ivuxolimab in advanced cancers. Study outcomes and limitations: At 0.1 to 3.0 mg/kg and by week 6, CD4+ and CD8+ T cells in the blood had expanded clonally.

To note about this clone: The antigen is unknown.

CDR1 is SEHNR, CDR2 FQNEAQ, per germline (reference sequence). J gave up 0 bases and V 5 bases, and 2 bases lay outside the gene matches. The CDR3 covers 14 residues. The protocol was immunoSEQ multiplex PCR, while the TCRdb copy is restricted to in-frame clones and leaves out a portion. The sample includes some 43,000 clones, about nine tenths of them seen just once. This TCR derives from an adult with an advanced solid tumor such as melanoma, head and neck, liver or kidney cancer. The sample in question was CD4+ or CD8+ T cells sorted from blood, obtained in a trial of the OX40 agonist ivuxolimab. The chain recombines TRBV7-9 with TRBJ1-1; TRBD1 agrees at 8 bases. The CDR3, as DNA: TGTGCCAGCAGCGACAGGGGAATGAACACTGAAGCTTTCTTT. Translated: CASSDRGMNTEAFF.